A selection of T cell receptor beta chains follows, all from one sample in a study of early T cells in non-severe SARS-CoV-2 infection. TCRdb reprocessed the 5' RACE reads via MiXCR and lists one record per CDR3 protein. The sample includes 86,000 or so distinct CDR3 sequences, 11% to 15% seen only once; the top ten take around 3%. The sample consisted of whole blood. The receptors come from an adult who was a healthcare worker with PCR-confirmed SARS-CoV-2 infection or an uninfected control (not recorded which). Both conserved end residues are part of each CDR3. Fields, in order: V gene, clone size, D gene, J gene, CDR3 DNA, CDR3 protein. D genes are given only for firm matches. A clone size is listed for some rows: how often the clone was seen (once, few, many), or a class if it is expanded.

v_gene: TRBV5-4; abundance: many; d_gene: -; j_gene: TRBJ2-7; CDR3nt: TGTGCCAGCAGCTTGCAGTGGGAGCCCCACGAGCAGTACTTC; CDR3aa: CASSLQWEPHEQYF
v_gene: TRBV10-3; abundance: -; d_gene: -; j_gene: TRBJ2-1; CDR3nt: TGTGCCGGAGGCGGGTCACCCTACAATGAGCAGTTCTTC; CDR3aa: CAGGGSPYNEQFF
v_gene: TRBV29-1; abundance: -; d_gene: TRBD2; j_gene: TRBJ2-3; CDR3nt: TGCAGCGTTGAACCCCGGCGGGGGGGGAAAACAGATACGCAGTATTTT; CDR3aa: CSVEPRRGGKTDTQYF
v_gene: TRBV7-9; abundance: many; d_gene: -; j_gene: TRBJ1-1; CDR3nt: TGTGCCAGCAGCTTAGGAGCCCTTTGGTTAGAGGAAACTGAAGCTTTCTTT; CDR3aa: CASSLGALWLEETEAFF
v_gene: TRBV6-1; abundance: few; d_gene: TRBD1; j_gene: TRBJ2-7; CDR3nt: TGTGCCAGTAGGACCCACAGGGGAAACTCCTACGAGCAGTACTTC; CDR3aa: CASRTHRGNSYEQYF
v_gene: TRBV25-1; abundance: many; d_gene: TRBD2; j_gene: TRBJ2-7; CDR3nt: TGTGCCAGCAGTGAATTCGAAGGACTAGCGGTCGGCGAGCAGTACTTC; CDR3aa: CASSEFEGLAVGEQYF
v_gene: TRBV30; abundance: few; d_gene: -; j_gene: TRBJ1-2; CDR3nt: TGTGCCTGGAGCCGAATGACGGCGAACTATGGCTACACCTTC; CDR3aa: CAWSRMTANYGYTF
v_gene: TRBV12-3/TRBV12-4; abundance: -; d_gene: -; j_gene: TRBJ2-7; CDR3nt: TGTGCCAGCAGCCGACTGGGAGGCGAGCAGTACTTC; CDR3aa: CASSRLGGEQYF
v_gene: TRBV14; abundance: few; d_gene: -; j_gene: TRBJ1-3; CDR3nt: TGTGCCAGCAGCCAGGGCAGGGGCCGCACTGGAAACACCATATATTTT; CDR3aa: CASSQGRGRTGNTIYF
v_gene: TRBV29-1; abundance: -; d_gene: -; j_gene: TRBJ1-1; CDR3nt: TGCAGCGTTGTGGAGGGTGGCACTGAAGCTTTCTTT; CDR3aa: CSVVEGGTEAFF
v_gene: TRBV19; abundance: -; d_gene: TRBD1; j_gene: TRBJ1-2; CDR3nt: TGTGCCAGTAGTAAGGGACAGGTTTATGGCTACACCTTC; CDR3aa: CASSKGQVYGYTF
v_gene: TRBV4-1; abundance: -; d_gene: -; j_gene: TRBJ1-2; CDR3nt: TGCGCCAGCAGCCAAGATCCGGCGGTTAACTATGGCTACACCTTC; CDR3aa: CASSQDPAVNYGYTF
v_gene: TRBV5-1; abundance: few; d_gene: TRBD1; j_gene: TRBJ2-2; CDR3nt: TGCGCCAGCAGCTTCTCCGGGACAGAGAACACCGGGGAGCTGTTTTTT; CDR3aa: CASSFSGTENTGELFF
v_gene: TRBV20-1; abundance: -; d_gene: -; j_gene: TRBJ2-5; CDR3nt: TGCAGTGCTAGAGATTATGGGGGCAGGGACGAGACCCAGTACTTC; CDR3aa: CSARDYGGRDETQYF
v_gene: TRBV29-1; abundance: few; d_gene: -; j_gene: TRBJ2-3; CDR3nt: TGCAGCGTTGAGTGGGCAGGGAGGAACACAGATACGCAGTATTTT; CDR3aa: CSVEWAGRNTDTQYF
v_gene: TRBV12-3/TRBV12-4; abundance: many; d_gene: TRBD1; j_gene: TRBJ1-5; CDR3nt: TGTGCCAGCAGGCAATGGACAGGGGGCAATCAGCCCCAGCATTTT; CDR3aa: CASRQWTGGNQPQHF
v_gene: TRBV29-1; abundance: -; d_gene: -; j_gene: TRBJ2-7; CDR3nt: TGCAGCGTTGAAGAGGAGTCGTCCTACGAGCAGTACTTC; CDR3aa: CSVEEESSYEQYF
v_gene: TRBV18; abundance: few; d_gene: TRBD2; j_gene: TRBJ2-5; CDR3nt: TGTGCCAGCTCACCCCCGGCGGGGGGGCACGAGACCCAGTACTTC; CDR3aa: CASSPPAGGHETQYF
v_gene: TRBV28; abundance: -; d_gene: -; j_gene: TRBJ2-3; CDR3nt: TGTGCCAGCTGCCTCAGCTTCCCTGATACGCAGTATTTT; CDR3aa: CASCLSFPDTQYF
v_gene: TRBV6-1; abundance: -; d_gene: -; j_gene: TRBJ2-7; CDR3nt: TGTGCCAGCAGCCGGACTGAGCCCTCCTACGAGCAGTACTTC; CDR3aa: CASSRTEPSYEQYF
v_gene: TRBV10-3; abundance: many; d_gene: -; j_gene: TRBJ1-1; CDR3nt: TGTGCCATGTCGGGCAGTCGGAACACTGAAGCTTTCTTT; CDR3aa: CAMSGSRNTEAFF
v_gene: TRBV29-1; abundance: -; d_gene: -; j_gene: TRBJ1-1; CDR3nt: TGCAGCGTGGAGATTAACACTGAAGCTTTCTTT; CDR3aa: CSVEINTEAFF
v_gene: TRBV20-1; abundance: -; d_gene: TRBD1; j_gene: TRBJ1-5; CDR3nt: TGCAGTGCTCGCCAGGGGGTTAGCAATCAGCCCCAGCATTTT; CDR3aa: CSARQGVSNQPQHF